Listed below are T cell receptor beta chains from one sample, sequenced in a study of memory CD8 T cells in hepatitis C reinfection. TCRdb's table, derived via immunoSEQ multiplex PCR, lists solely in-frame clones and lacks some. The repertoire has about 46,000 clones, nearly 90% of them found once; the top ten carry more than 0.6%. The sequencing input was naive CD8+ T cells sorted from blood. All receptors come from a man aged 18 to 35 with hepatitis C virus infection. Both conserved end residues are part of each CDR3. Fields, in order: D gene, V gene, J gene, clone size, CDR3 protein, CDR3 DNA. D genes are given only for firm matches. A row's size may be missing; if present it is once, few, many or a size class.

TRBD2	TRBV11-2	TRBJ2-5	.	CASSHTGGRAGETQYF	TGTGCCAGCAGCCACACCGGGGGGAGGGCCGGGGAGACCCAGTACTTC
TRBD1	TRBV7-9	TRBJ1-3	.	CASSHIGQGGTSGNTIYF	TGTGCCAGCAGCCACATCGGACAGGGAGGAACCTCTGGAAACACCATATATTTT
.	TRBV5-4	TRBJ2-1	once	CASSWAGNYNEQFF	TGTGCCAGCAGCTGGGCGGGAAACTACAATGAGCAGTTCTTC
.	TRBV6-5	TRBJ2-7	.	CASSPSGKIYF	TGTGCCAGCAGCCCCTCAGGGAAAATCTACTTC
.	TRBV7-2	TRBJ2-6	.	CASSLAGGARMTGANVLTF	TGTGCCAGCAGCTTAGCTGGGGGGGCCCGTATGACTGGGGCCAACGTCCTGACTTTC
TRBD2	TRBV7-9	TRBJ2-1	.	CASIHGLEASYNEQFF	TGTGCCAGCATCCATGGACTAGAAGCTTCCTACAATGAGCAGTTCTTC
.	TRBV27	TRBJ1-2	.	CASSFGRGYGYTF	TGTGCCAGCAGTTTTGGACGGGGCTATGGCTACACCTTC
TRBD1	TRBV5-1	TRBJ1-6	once	CASIPRGDSPLHF	TGCGCCAGCATTCCCAGGGGGGATTCACCCCTCCACTTT
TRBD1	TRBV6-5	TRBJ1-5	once	CASSSTGAQPQHF	TGTGCCAGCAGCTCAACAGGGGCTCAGCCCCAGCATTTT
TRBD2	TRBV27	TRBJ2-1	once	CASSSPLRTRVAINEQFF	TGTGCCAGCAGTTCGCCTCTCCGGACTAGGGTCGCCATCAATGAGCAGTTCTTC
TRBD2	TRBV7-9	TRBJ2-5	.	CASSSSERGQETQYF	TGTGCCAGCAGCTCCAGTGAGCGGGGGCAAGAGACCCAGTACTTC
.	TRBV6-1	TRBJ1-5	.	CASSGALGQRLPNQPQHF	TGTGCCAGCAGTGGGGCACTGGGACAAAGGTTGCCAAATCAGCCCCAGCATTTT
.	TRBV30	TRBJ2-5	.	CAWRQGTETQYF	TGTGCCTGGAGACAGGGAACCGAGACCCAGTACTTC
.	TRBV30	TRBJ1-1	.	CAWTVTTNTEAFF	TGTGCCTGGACTGTCACAACGAACACTGAAGCTTTCTTT
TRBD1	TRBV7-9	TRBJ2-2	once	CASSPPVGTENTGELFF	TGTGCCAGCAGCCCGCCTGTGGGGACAGAGAACACCGGGGAGCTGTTTTTT
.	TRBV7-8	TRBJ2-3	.	CASSLGWGGSTDTQYF	TGTGCCAGCAGCTTGGGTTGGGGGGGCAGCACAGATACGCAGTATTTT
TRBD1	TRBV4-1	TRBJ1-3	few	CASSHGDRAGNTIYF	TGCGCCAGCAGCCACGGGGACAGGGCTGGAAACACCATATATTTT
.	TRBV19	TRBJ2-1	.	CASSRVPGNEQFF	TGTGCCAGTAGCCGAGTTCCCGGCAATGAGCAGTTCTTC
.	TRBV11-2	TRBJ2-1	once	CASRGLGGGSSYNEQFF	TGTGCCAGCAGAGGTTTAGGGGGGGGTAGCTCCTACAATGAGCAGTTCTTC
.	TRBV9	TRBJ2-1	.	CASSLTALSEQFF	TGTGCCAGCAGCTTGACAGCTTTAAGTGAGCAGTTCTTC
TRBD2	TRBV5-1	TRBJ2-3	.	CASSRTSANTDTQYF	TGCGCCAGCAGCAGGACTAGCGCGAACACAGATACGCAGTATTTT
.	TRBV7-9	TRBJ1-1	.	CASSLGQPEAFF	TGTGCCAGCAGCTTAGGACAGCCTGAAGCTTTCTTT
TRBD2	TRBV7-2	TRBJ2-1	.	CASSLDTVGTSGRLEQFF	TGTGCCAGCAGCTTAGATACGGTCGGGACTAGCGGGAGGCTTGAGCAGTTCTTC
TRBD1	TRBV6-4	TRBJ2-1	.	CASSPTGDFDNEQFF	TGTGCCAGCAGTCCCACAGGGGATTTTGACAATGAGCAGTTCTTC
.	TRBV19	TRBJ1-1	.	CASSAEVVTEAFF	TGTGCCAGTAGTGCAGAGGTCGTCACTGAAGCTTTCTTT
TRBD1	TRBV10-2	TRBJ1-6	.	CASSGYSGTVYNSPLHF	TGCGCCAGCAGTGGATACTCCGGGACAGTCTATAATTCACCCCTCCACTTT
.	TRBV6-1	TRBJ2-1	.	CASSVVPDLPYNEQFF	TGTGCCAGCAGTGTGGTCCCGGACTTACCCTACAATGAGCAGTTCTTC
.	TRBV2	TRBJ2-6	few	CASKGREANVLTF	TGTGCCAGCAAGGGGCGTGAGGCCAACGTCCTGACTTTC
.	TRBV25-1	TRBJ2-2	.	CASSESGGFNTGELFF	TGTGCCAGCAGTGAATCTGGGGGCTTCAACACCGGGGAGCTGTTTTTT
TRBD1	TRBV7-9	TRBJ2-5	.	CASSPGTGWETQYF	TGTGCCAGCAGCCCGGGGACAGGTTGGGAGACCCAGTACTTC
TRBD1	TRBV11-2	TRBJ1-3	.	CASTNTLDRGSGNTIYF	TGTGCCAGCACCAACACCCTCGACAGGGGCTCTGGAAACACCATATATTTT
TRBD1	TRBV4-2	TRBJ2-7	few	CASSPGPQGGTYEQYF	TGTGCCAGCAGCCCCGGTCCACAGGGGGGAACCTACGAGCAGTACTTC
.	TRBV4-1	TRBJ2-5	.	CASTTTLIPQETQYF	TGCGCCAGCACCACTACGTTGATCCCACAAGAGACCCAGTACTTC
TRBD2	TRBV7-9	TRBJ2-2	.	CASSFSGSNTGELFF	TGTGCCAGCAGCTTCAGCGGGAGTAACACCGGGGAGCTGTTTTTT
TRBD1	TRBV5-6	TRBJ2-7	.	CASSFGQGGEYEQYF	TGTGCCAGCAGCTTCGGACAGGGGGGCGAGTACGAGCAGTACTTC
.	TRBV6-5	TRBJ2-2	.	CASSYSLAGELFF	TGTGCCAGCAGTTACAGTCTAGCCGGGGAGCTGTTTTTT
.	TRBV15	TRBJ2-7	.	CATSRAGEGPYEQYF	TGTGCCACCAGCAGAGCGGGCGAGGGCCCCTACGAGCAGTACTTC
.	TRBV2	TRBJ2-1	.	CASSETPGSPNEQFF	TGTGCCAGCAGTGAGACACCCGGTTCCCCAAATGAGCAGTTCTTC